The present TCR beta chain was sequenced within a study of cytomegalovirus exposure and HLA in healthy donors. The donors, nominally healthy at sampling, likely had unrecorded immune exposures. As to this clone: What it binds is not known.

CDR1 is SGHRS and CDR2 is YFSETQ in the germline V gene. With V trimmed by 5 bases and J by 2 bases, 4 bases remained unmatched. This CDR3 spans 15 amino acids. The PCR ran on 60 Vbeta and 13 Jbeta primers. Clones were sequenced by immunoSEQ multiplex PCR, and TCRdb holds only the in-frame ones, with some missing. The sample contains 120,000 or so clones, over 65% of which appear only once. Overall study results and limits: Later work showed greater clonal expansion in HLA-associated TCR beta chains than in equally common others. Most CMV-associated TCR beta chains were later found to appear HLA-restricted.

The rearrangement joins TRBV5-1 to TRBJ2-3; 11 bases map to TRBD2. This sequence originates from a woman aged 40 to 50 in good health and CMV-seronegative. Material for sequencing was PBMCs. DNA for the CDR3: TGCGCCAGCAGGGAGACTAGCGGGACCACAGATACGCAGTATTTT. Its protein product is CASRETSGTTDTQYF.